This is a list of T cell receptor beta chains from one sample in a study of cytomegalovirus exposure and HLA in healthy donors. Sequenced by immunoSEQ multiplex PCR; TCRdb stores in-frame clones only, minus some. The data hold some 180,000 clones, with roughly 80% observed a single time. The sample taken for sequencing was PBMCs. All receptors derive from a young woman in good health and CMV-seronegative. The CDR3 runs from the conserved cysteine through the conserved F or W. Each record gives: J gene, clone size, D gene, V gene, CDR3 DNA, CDR3 protein. D genes are given only for firm matches. Expanded clones get a size class; other rows say once, few or many, or leave the size out.

j_gene: TRBJ2-1; abundance: .; d_gene: TRBD2; v_gene: TRBV18; CDR3nt: TGTGCCAGCTCGCCGTTCGGGACTAGCGCTCATGAGCAGTTCTTC; CDR3aa: CASSPFGTSAHEQFF
j_gene: TRBJ1-2; abundance: .; d_gene: TRBD1; v_gene: TRBV29-1; CDR3nt: TGCAGCGTGGGGACAGACAACTATGGCTACACCTTC; CDR3aa: CSVGTDNYGYTF
j_gene: TRBJ1-2; abundance: .; d_gene: .; v_gene: TRBV6-1; CDR3nt: TGTGCCAGCAGTCCGACAGGAAACTATGGCTACACCTTC; CDR3aa: CASSPTGNYGYTF
j_gene: TRBJ2-1; abundance: .; d_gene: TRBD2; v_gene: TRBV19; CDR3nt: TGTGCCAGCAAAACCGAGGGGCTAGCGGGAGGGTACGGGTCCTACAATGAGCAGTTCTTC; CDR3aa: CASKTEGLAGGYGSYNEQFF
j_gene: TRBJ2-7; abundance: .; d_gene: TRBD2; v_gene: TRBV7-8; CDR3nt: TGTGCCAGCAGCCCAGACCGGCTAGCGGGAGTCTACGAGCAGTACTTC; CDR3aa: CASSPDRLAGVYEQYF
j_gene: TRBJ2-1; abundance: .; d_gene: TRBD2; v_gene: TRBV7-8; CDR3nt: TGTGCCAGCAGCTCCCGACCTAGCGGGGGACGGGAGCAGTTCTTC; CDR3aa: CASSSRPSGGREQFF
j_gene: TRBJ2-3; abundance: few; d_gene: TRBD1; v_gene: TRBV5-6; CDR3nt: TGTGCCAGCAGCGATGGGACAGGCGGCACAGATACGCAGTATTTT; CDR3aa: CASSDGTGGTDTQYF
j_gene: TRBJ2-5; abundance: few; d_gene: .; v_gene: TRBV14; CDR3nt: TGTGCCAGCAGCCAGGCGGGACGTCAAGAGACCCAGTACTTC; CDR3aa: CASSQAGRQETQYF
j_gene: TRBJ1-5; abundance: .; d_gene: .; v_gene: TRBV7-9; CDR3nt: TGTGCCAGCAGCTTAGTAGCAGGGGATCAGCCCCAGCATTTT; CDR3aa: CASSLVAGDQPQHF
j_gene: TRBJ1-5; abundance: .; d_gene: .; v_gene: TRBV4-2; CDR3nt: TGTGCCAGCAGCCAAGGGCCCTTGTCCAGCAATCAGCCCCAGCATTTT; CDR3aa: CASSQGPLSSNQPQHF
j_gene: TRBJ2-3; abundance: .; d_gene: .; v_gene: TRBV28; CDR3nt: TGTGCCAGCAAAAAGGGGGGGGACAGGACCACAGATACGCAGTATTTT; CDR3aa: CASKKGGDRTTDTQYF
j_gene: TRBJ2-7; abundance: .; d_gene: .; v_gene: TRBV19; CDR3nt: TGTGCCAGTAGTACCCTAGCGTTGTCCTACGAGCAGTACTTC; CDR3aa: CASSTLALSYEQYF
j_gene: TRBJ1-4; abundance: .; d_gene: .; v_gene: TRBV7-6; CDR3nt: TGTGCCAGCAGTGTCCAGGCTAATGAAAAACTGTTTTTT; CDR3aa: CASSVQANEKLFF
j_gene: TRBJ2-7; abundance: once; d_gene: TRBD1; v_gene: TRBV28; CDR3nt: TGTGCCAGCAGTATCGGGACAGGCGGCCTCTACGAGCAGTACTTC; CDR3aa: CASSIGTGGLYEQYF
j_gene: TRBJ1-4; abundance: .; d_gene: TRBD1; v_gene: TRBV28; CDR3nt: TGTGCCAGCAGGTCCTTCGGGACAGGGGGTAATGAAAAACTGTTTTTT; CDR3aa: CASRSFGTGGNEKLFF
j_gene: TRBJ2-7; abundance: once; d_gene: .; v_gene: TRBV21-1; CDR3nt: TGTGCCAGCAGCAAAGATCGACCCGGGCAGTTTAATTCGGAACTAGCCTACGAGCAGTACTTC; CDR3aa: CASSKDRPGQFNSELAYEQYF
j_gene: TRBJ2-5; abundance: .; d_gene: TRBD2; v_gene: TRBV28; CDR3nt: TGTGCCAGCAGAGGTACTAGCGGGAGTGGTTGGGAGACCCAGTACTTC; CDR3aa: CASRGTSGSGWETQYF
j_gene: TRBJ2-1; abundance: .; d_gene: TRBD2; v_gene: TRBV4-2; CDR3nt: TGTGCCAGCAGCCGAATTAGCGGGGGGTCAGACAATGAGCAGTTCTTC; CDR3aa: CASSRISGGSDNEQFF
j_gene: TRBJ2-1; abundance: .; d_gene: TRBD1; v_gene: TRBV18; CDR3nt: TGTGCCAGCTCACCATTGCAGGGGGCCTTTGAGCAGTTCTTC; CDR3aa: CASSPLQGAFEQFF
j_gene: TRBJ2-3; abundance: .; d_gene: TRBD2; v_gene: TRBV2; CDR3nt: TGTGCCAGCACCAAGGGTAGCGGGGTCCGCACAGATACGCAGTATTTT; CDR3aa: CASTKGSGVRTDTQYF
j_gene: TRBJ1-6; abundance: .; d_gene: TRBD1; v_gene: TRBV11-2; CDR3nt: TGTGCCAGCAGCTTACGGACGGCGGGACAGTATAATTCACCCCTCCACTTT; CDR3aa: CASSLRTAGQYNSPLHF
j_gene: TRBJ1-2; abundance: few; d_gene: .; v_gene: TRBV28; CDR3nt: TGTGCCAGCAGGATGACAGTCTATGGCTACACCTTC; CDR3aa: CASRMTVYGYTF
j_gene: TRBJ2-7; abundance: once; d_gene: TRBD2; v_gene: TRBV5-1; CDR3nt: TGCGCCAGCAGCTTGAGCGGGAGGGCCTCCTACGAGCAGTACTTC; CDR3aa: CASSLSGRASYEQYF
j_gene: TRBJ1-5; abundance: .; d_gene: .; v_gene: TRBV4-1; CDR3nt: TGCGCCAGCAGCCAAGATGGGCGCAATCAGCCCCAGCATTTT; CDR3aa: CASSQDGRNQPQHF
j_gene: TRBJ2-6; abundance: .; d_gene: .; v_gene: TRBV6-1; CDR3nt: TGTGCCAGCAGTGGCGGTAGCTCTGGGGCCAACGTCCTGACTTTC; CDR3aa: CASSGGSSGANVLTF